The clone carrying this T cell receptor (beta chain) was observed a handful of times. Antigen specificity is unknown. A single record per CDR3 protein comes from TCRdb applying MiXCR to the 5' RACE reads. Here the sample spans roughly 150,000 distinct CDR3 sequences, 25% to 35% being singletons. The data were obtained in a study of CD8 T cells in ankylosing spondylitis. Study observations and caveats: What appeared characteristic of ankylosing spondylitis blood was a TCR beta motif of 7 or 8 highly homologous variants.

V lost 4 bases to trimming and J lost 3 bases; unmatched junction nucleotides: 5. CDR3 length equals 15 residues. The sample taken for sequencing was synovial fluid, either unsorted or a sorted T cell fraction (not recorded which). The TCR comes from a male donor with ankylosing spondylitis. The V and J genes are TRBV12-3 or TRBV12-4 and TRBJ1-5, with TRBD1 matching over 8 bases. The CDR3 loop reads CASSSGQGTNQPQHF. DNA for the CDR3: TGTGCCAGCAGTTCCGGACAGGGAACCAATCAGCCCCAGCATTTT.